The rows below give T cell receptor beta chains drawn from one sample of a study of cytomegalovirus exposure and HLA in healthy donors. Sequencing used immunoSEQ multiplex PCR; TCRdb keeps in-frame clones, though not all of them. The sample holds about 130,000 clones. Specimen: PBMCs. All receptors come from a woman between 40 and 50 years old in good health and CMV-seropositive. The CDR3 runs from the conserved cysteine through the conserved F or W. Fields, in order: D gene, V gene, J gene, CDR3 DNA, CDR3 protein. D genes are given only for firm matches.

D gene: NA; V gene: TRBV28; J gene: TRBJ2-2; CDR3 DNA: TGTGCCAGCAGTTTTACAGGCCTGAACACCGGGGAGCTGTTTTTT; CDR3 protein: CASSFTGLNTGELFF
D gene: NA; V gene: TRBV19; J gene: TRBJ2-3; CDR3 DNA: TGTGCCAGTAGTATTATAGGTACAGCTAGCACAGATACGCAGTATTTT; CDR3 protein: CASSIIGTASTDTQYF
D gene: TRBD1; V gene: TRBV18; J gene: TRBJ1-1; CDR3 DNA: TGTGCCAGCTCACAACAACAGGGGGAGAACACTGAAGCTTTCTTT; CDR3 protein: CASSQQQGENTEAFF
D gene: TRBD2; V gene: TRBV7-3; J gene: TRBJ2-3; CDR3 DNA: TGTGCCAGCAGCTTATCTACTAGCGGAACAGATACGCAGTATTTT; CDR3 protein: CASSLSTSGTDTQYF
D gene: TRBD1; V gene: TRBV7-9; J gene: TRBJ2-1; CDR3 DNA: TGTGCCAGCAGCTTACTGCAGGGGGCCGGGAATGAGCAGTTCTTC; CDR3 protein: CASSLLQGAGNEQFF
D gene: NA; V gene: TRBV7-6; J gene: TRBJ2-1; CDR3 DNA: TGTGCCAGCAGCCGCTACGAACTAGCCTTTGAGCAGTTCTTC; CDR3 protein: CASSRYELAFEQFF
D gene: TRBD1; V gene: TRBV5-8; J gene: TRBJ2-5; CDR3 DNA: TGTGCCAGCAGCCCGCGGACAGGGGTGAACTTC; CDR3 protein: CASSPRTGVNF
D gene: NA; V gene: TRBV28; J gene: TRBJ1-2; CDR3 DNA: TGTGCCGCGAGAGAACAGGGTAGTAGAGGCTACACCTTC; CDR3 protein: CAAREQGSRGYTF
D gene: NA; V gene: TRBV5-6; J gene: TRBJ2-5; CDR3 DNA: TGTGCCAGCAGCTTGGTGCTACAAGAGACCCAGTACTTC; CDR3 protein: CASSLVLQETQYF
D gene: NA; V gene: TRBV9; J gene: TRBJ1-3; CDR3 DNA: TGTGCCAGCAGCTCAGATACAGGGACTGGAAACACCATATATTTT; CDR3 protein: CASSSDTGTGNTIYF
D gene: TRBD1; V gene: TRBV28; J gene: TRBJ2-7; CDR3 DNA: TGTGCCAGCAGTCACTCCGGGACAGGGTCCTACGAGCAGTACTTC; CDR3 protein: CASSHSGTGSYEQYF
D gene: TRBD2; V gene: TRBV2; J gene: TRBJ2-3; CDR3 DNA: TGTGCCAGCAGGGGGCGGGGGACTAGGGGTCCCTTTTCCACAGATACGCAGTATTTT; CDR3 protein: CASRGRGTRGPFSTDTQYF
D gene: NA; V gene: TRBV2; J gene: TRBJ1-2; CDR3 DNA: TGTGCCAGCAGTGAGGCAGAAGACTATGGCTACACCTTC; CDR3 protein: CASSEAEDYGYTF
D gene: TRBD2; V gene: TRBV6-6; J gene: TRBJ2-7; CDR3 DNA: TGTGCCAGCAGTGATAAACTAGCGGGAGCTTACGAGCAGTACTTC; CDR3 protein: CASSDKLAGAYEQYF
D gene: TRBD1; V gene: TRBV27; J gene: TRBJ1-5; CDR3 DNA: TGTGCCAGCAGGCCACAGGGGACTTATAGCAATCAGCCCCAGCATTTT; CDR3 protein: CASRPQGTYSNQPQHF
D gene: NA; V gene: TRBV28; J gene: TRBJ2-7; CDR3 DNA: TGTGCCAGTCTCCCCGGGACTCCGACCTACGAGCAGTACTTC; CDR3 protein: CASLPGTPTYEQYF
D gene: TRBD2; V gene: TRBV19; J gene: TRBJ2-7; CDR3 DNA: TGTGCTACTAGTGGGAGGACTAGCGGGGCCTACGAGCAGTACTTC; CDR3 protein: CATSGRTSGAYEQYF
D gene: TRBD2; V gene: TRBV11-2; J gene: TRBJ2-1; CDR3 DNA: TGTGCCAGCAGCTACCACGGCGGGAGAGATTACAATGAGCAGTTCTTC; CDR3 protein: CASSYHGGRDYNEQFF
D gene: TRBD1; V gene: TRBV15; J gene: TRBJ2-1; CDR3 DNA: TGTGCCACCAGCAGCCCCGGGACAGGGCTCAATGAGCAGTTCTTC; CDR3 protein: CATSSPGTGLNEQFF
D gene: NA; V gene: TRBV14; J gene: TRBJ1-4; CDR3 DNA: TGTGCCAGCAGCCACTTCGACAGTTTAAATGAAAAACTGTTTTTT; CDR3 protein: CASSHFDSLNEKLFF
D gene: TRBD1; V gene: TRBV7-2; J gene: TRBJ2-7; CDR3 DNA: TGTGCCAGCAGCTTATGGTCAGGGGGCTCCTACGAGCAGTACTTC; CDR3 protein: CASSLWSGGSYEQYF
D gene: TRBD2; V gene: TRBV28; J gene: TRBJ2-3; CDR3 DNA: TGTGCCAGCCGGGCGGGAGGGCCGACAGATACGCAGTATTTT; CDR3 protein: CASRAGGPTDTQYF
D gene: NA; V gene: TRBV6-1; J gene: TRBJ1-2; CDR3 DNA: TGTGCCAGCAGTGAAGCTCCAGCAGGGTTTGTCGCCCCGGCGGCTAACTATGGCTACACCTTC; CDR3 protein: CASSEAPAGFVAPAANYGYTF
D gene: TRBD1; V gene: TRBV29-1; J gene: TRBJ2-3; CDR3 DNA: TGCAGCGTTGTTGCCAGGGGGAAAGATACGCAGTATTTT; CDR3 protein: CSVVARGKDTQYF
D gene: TRBD1; V gene: TRBV9; J gene: TRBJ2-7; CDR3 DNA: TGTGCCAGCAGCAGAGGGGGCAGGGGATCCTACGAGCAGTACTTC; CDR3 protein: CASSRGGRGSYEQYF
D gene: NA; V gene: TRBV20-1; J gene: TRBJ2-1; CDR3 DNA: TGCAGTGCTCGAGGTCCAGGTGAGCAGTTCTTC; CDR3 protein: CSARGPGEQFF
D gene: NA; V gene: TRBV30; J gene: TRBJ1-2; CDR3 DNA: TGTGCCTGGAGGACAGGCGGTGGCTACACCTTC; CDR3 protein: CAWRTGGGYTF
D gene: NA; V gene: TRBV5-1; J gene: TRBJ2-7; CDR3 DNA: TGCGCCAGCAGCTCGACAGTAGGCTACGAGCAGTACTTC; CDR3 protein: CASSSTVGYEQYF
D gene: NA; V gene: TRBV10-2; J gene: TRBJ1-6; CDR3 DNA: TGCGCCAGCAATGCAGGGAATTCACCCCTCCACTTT; CDR3 protein: CASNAGNSPLHF
D gene: TRBD1; V gene: TRBV6-5; J gene: TRBJ2-2; CDR3 DNA: TGTGCCAGCAGTGGACAGGTTCTCACCGGGGAGCTGTTTTTT; CDR3 protein: CASSGQVLTGELFF
D gene: TRBD2; V gene: TRBV7-2; J gene: TRBJ2-7; CDR3 DNA: TGTGCCAGCAGCTTAAGCGGGATCGGGGGTTACGAGCAGTACTTC; CDR3 protein: CASSLSGIGGYEQYF
D gene: NA; V gene: TRBV9; J gene: TRBJ2-7; CDR3 DNA: TGTGCCAGCAGCGTCGACAGTCCCTACGAGCAGTACTTC; CDR3 protein: CASSVDSPYEQYF
D gene: NA; V gene: TRBV9; J gene: TRBJ1-3; CDR3 DNA: TGTGCCAGCAGCGTTGGGACTGTGGGAAACACCATATATTTT; CDR3 protein: CASSVGTVGNTIYF
D gene: TRBD1; V gene: TRBV7-9; J gene: TRBJ2-5; CDR3 DNA: TGTGCCAGCAGCTTAGAGGGACAGCATCGAGAGACCCAGTACTTC; CDR3 protein: CASSLEGQHRETQYF
D gene: TRBD2; V gene: TRBV4-1; J gene: TRBJ2-1; CDR3 DNA: TGCGCCAGCAGCCTACAACTAGCGGGCGGCAAGGCGGAGCAGTTCTTC; CDR3 protein: CASSLQLAGGKAEQFF
D gene: NA; V gene: TRBV5-1; J gene: TRBJ2-7; CDR3 DNA: TGCGCCAGCAGCTTGGCCGGTAATTACTACGAGCAGTACTTC; CDR3 protein: CASSLAGNYYEQYF
D gene: NA; V gene: TRBV18; J gene: TRBJ1-3; CDR3 DNA: TGTGCCAGCTCACCACAGGGGAAGGGATTTTTCAGCTCTGGAAACACCATATATTTT; CDR3 protein: CASSPQGKGFFSSGNTIYF
D gene: NA; V gene: TRBV6-5; J gene: TRBJ2-7; CDR3 DNA: TGTGCCAGCAGTTACCCACAATTTTACGAGCAGTACTTC; CDR3 protein: CASSYPQFYEQYF
D gene: NA; V gene: TRBV19; J gene: TRBJ2-5; CDR3 DNA: TGTGCCAGTAGTAAGACCGACAGACAAGAGACCCAGTACTTC; CDR3 protein: CASSKTDRQETQYF
D gene: NA; V gene: TRBV4-1; J gene: TRBJ2-4; CDR3 DNA: TGCGCCAGCAGCCAAGGACCCCCTAGCGACTTAGCCAAAAACATTCAGTACTTC; CDR3 protein: CASSQGPPSDLAKNIQYF
D gene: TRBD1; V gene: TRBV27; J gene: TRBJ1-2; CDR3 DNA: TGTGCCAGCAGTGCCGGACAGGAATTTTATGGCTACACCTTC; CDR3 protein: CASSAGQEFYGYTF
D gene: NA; V gene: TRBV7-9; J gene: TRBJ1-3; CDR3 DNA: TGTGCCAGCAGCCCATCGACACCTACGGACTCTGGAAACACCATATATTTT; CDR3 protein: CASSPSTPTDSGNTIYF
D gene: NA; V gene: TRBV9; J gene: TRBJ2-3; CDR3 DNA: TGTGCCAGCAGCGGACGCGGGAGCACAGATACGCAGTATTTT; CDR3 protein: CASSGRGSTDTQYF
D gene: TRBD1; V gene: TRBV5-3; J gene: TRBJ2-6; CDR3 DNA: TGTGCCAGAAGCTGGGGACCGACAGGGGCTGGGGCCAACGTCCTGACTTTC; CDR3 protein: CARSWGPTGAGANVLTF
D gene: NA; V gene: TRBV10-3; J gene: TRBJ1-4; CDR3 DNA: TGTGCCATCGGGCGTGACGCTGGATCAACTAATGAAAAACTGTTTTTT; CDR3 protein: CAIGRDAGSTNEKLFF
D gene: NA; V gene: TRBV5-1; J gene: TRBJ2-5; CDR3 DNA: TGCGCCAGCAGCTTGAGCCAGGGGGGAGAGACCCAGTACTTC; CDR3 protein: CASSLSQGGETQYF
D gene: TRBD1; V gene: TRBV28; J gene: TRBJ1-2; CDR3 DNA: TGTGCCAGCAGCCGTGGGACAGACTATGGCTACACCTTC; CDR3 protein: CASSRGTDYGYTF
D gene: TRBD2; V gene: TRBV30; J gene: TRBJ2-5; CDR3 DNA: TGTGCCTGGGAAGGACTAGCGGGAGAGGAGACCCAGTACTTC; CDR3 protein: CAWEGLAGEETQYF
D gene: TRBD2; V gene: TRBV7-3; J gene: TRBJ2-5; CDR3 DNA: TGTGCCAGCAGCCAAGGACTAGCGGGAGAGCAGTACTTC; CDR3 protein: CASSQGLAGEQYF
D gene: NA; V gene: TRBV27; J gene: TRBJ1-4; CDR3 DNA: TGTGCCAGCAGTTTATCCGGGGGAAAGAAAAAACTGTTTTTT; CDR3 protein: CASSLSGGKKKLFF
D gene: NA; V gene: TRBV19; J gene: TRBJ2-6; CDR3 DNA: TGTGCCAGTATTCCCAGGGGGCTAGCGGGAAATAGAGCCAACGTCCTGACTTTC; CDR3 protein: CASIPRGLAGNRANVLTF
D gene: TRBD1; V gene: TRBV6-1; J gene: TRBJ1-5; CDR3 DNA: TGTGCCAGCAGCGAGGGGACAGGGGCTAAGCAGCCCCAGCATTTT; CDR3 protein: CASSEGTGAKQPQHF
D gene: NA; V gene: TRBV7-3; J gene: TRBJ2-5; CDR3 DNA: TGTGCCAGCAGCTTAACCCCGGGAGTAGAGACCCAGTACTTC; CDR3 protein: CASSLTPGVETQYF